Following are 11 T cell receptor beta chains from one sample sequenced in a study of control samples from healthy donors and cancer patients. Data came from immunoSEQ multiplex PCR; TCRdb stores just in-frame clones and leaves some out. The sample contains tens of thousands of clones, 75% to 90% of which appear only once. Sequencing was done on a sample of PBMCs. These receptors were collected from a man between 60 and 75 years old with head and neck cancer.

This chain connects TRBV7-6 to TRBJ1-5; the D gene is possibly TRBD1 (5 bases). The CDR3 runs to 13 residues. Trimming removed 5 bases at V and 7 bases at J, with 12 bases between. CDR1 is SGHVS, CDR2 FNYEAQ, per germline. CDR3 nucleotide sequence: TGTGCCAGCAGCCCGGGGGGAAGCCAGCCCCAGCATTTT. It translates to CASSPGGSQPQHF.

Concerning this clone: One junction end does not reproduce the germline sequence, and a read error may be involved. The chain carries TRBV27 and TRBJ2-2; D is possibly TRBD2 (5 bases). The CDR3 is 12 residues long. Germline V gene sequence: CDR1 MNHEY, CDR2 SMNVEV (reference sequence). CDR3 sequence (DNA): TGTGCCAGCAGCCCTGATACCGGGGTGCTGTTTTTT. It is translated as CASSPDTGVLFF.

V gene TRBV30 combines with J gene TRBJ1-1, with 9 nucleotides matching TRBD1. The V gene end was trimmed by 3 bases and the J gene end by 1 base; junction bases not matched to a gene: 9. The CDR3 has 16 residues. The germline CDR1 and CDR2 sequences are GTSNPN and SVGIG (reference sequence). The CDR3 here is CAWRGDRAFENTEAFF. The CDR3 DNA sequence: TGTGCCTGGAGGGGGGACAGGGCTTTTGAGAACACTGAAGCTTTCTTT.

The gene calls are TRBV11-2 and TRBJ2-5; TRBD1 or TRBD2 may be the D gene (6 bases each). V lost 5 bases, J lost 5 bases, and 27 bases lay in between. Germline V gives CDR1 SGHAT, CDR2 FQNNGV. The CDR3 loop spans 18 amino acids. The CDR3 loop is CASSKGQSGGAMWETQYF. The CDR3 DNA is TGTGCCAGCAGCAAAGGACAGTCCGGGGGCGCCATGTGGGAGACCCAGTACTTC.

CDR3 protein: CASSIDRVGSNQPQHF. The DNA for the CDR3 is TGTGCCAGTAGTATAGATCGGGTGGGAAGCAATCAGCCCCAGCATTTT. V and J are TRBV19 and TRBJ1-5; the D is unclear. The germline V and J ends were trimmed by 0 bases and 1 base, with 10 bases remaining between them. The CDR3 loop spans 16 amino acids. Germline CDR1 reads LNHDA; CDR2 reads SQIVND (reference sequence).

The gene calls are TRBV5-1 and TRBJ2-2; tentative D call: TRBD2 (6 bases). V lost 5 bases to trimming and J lost 3 bases, with 11 bases between them. Germline V gene sequence: CDR1 SGHRS, CDR2 YFSETQ. The CDR3 contains 14 residues. The CDR3 region is CASRGGEDTGELFF. The CDR3 region has the DNA TGCGCCAGCAGGGGCGGGGAGGACACCGGGGAGCTGTTTTTT.

V and J are TRBV5-4 and TRBJ2-7; 12 positions agree with TRBD2. The CDR3 extends over 15 amino acids. Germline V gives CDR1 SGHNT, CDR2 YYREEE (reference sequence). The V segment lost 3 bases and the J segment 6 bases; nucleotides outside the gene matches: 7. CDR3 DNA sequence: TGTGCCAGCAGCTCGACTAGCGGGAGAAGTAGCGAGCAGTACTTC. As protein: CASSSTSGRSSEQYF.

The chain couples TRBV7-9 to TRBJ2-2; D is perhaps TRBD1 or TRBD2 (5 bases each). The germline CDR1 and CDR2 sequences are SEHNR and FQNEAQ (reference sequence). Trimming left V 4 bases short and J 6 bases short, with 9 bases between. The CDR3 length is 13 residues. CDR3 amino acids: CASSSGPAGELFF. The CDR3 DNA follows: TGTGCCAGCAGCTCGGGACCTGCCGGGGAGCTGTTTTTT.

V gene TRBV19 combines with J gene TRBJ2-1; D ambiguous. V was pared by 3 bases and J by 7 bases, with 10 bases between. The CDR3 loop spans 13 amino acids. In germline, CDR1 is LNHDA, CDR2 SQIVND (reference sequence). Here the CDR3 reads CASSMSRINEQFF. The CDR3 DNA sequence: TGTGCCAGTAGTATGTCCCGCATAAATGAGCAGTTCTTC.

The chain has TRBV12-5 and TRBJ2-1, with 9 nucleotides matching TRBD2. The CDR3 extends over 14 amino acids. V was pared by 7 bases and J by 6 bases, with 7 bases of the junction left unmatched. Germline V gives CDR1 LGHNT, CDR2 FRNRAP. The DNA of the CDR3 is TGTGCTAGTGTTAAAGCGGGAGGAGGCAATGAGCAGTTCTTC. Protein: CASVKAGGGNEQFF.

The gene calls are TRBV5-1 and TRBJ1-4; weak D call: TRBD1 (6 bases). From germline, CDR1 is SGHRS and CDR2 YFSETQ. V was clipped by 0 bases and J by 8 bases, with 14 bases between them. CDR3 length equals 15 residues. CDR3 residues: CASSLEGGRGEKLFF. The CDR3 DNA is TGCGCCAGCAGCTTGGAGGGGGGGCGAGGGGAAAAACTGTTTTTT.